The T cell receptor beta chain described here comes from a study of shared clonotypes between healthy human individuals. In germline, CDR1 is MDHEN, CDR2 SYDVKM. Trimming took off 7 bases at V and 0 bases at J, with 15 bases between the two ends. This CDR3 has 16 amino acids. This table comes from immunoSEQ multiplex PCR, and its TCRdb copy is limited to in-frame clones, with some not included. This sample yields some 2,000,000 clones, of which roughly 96% are seen a single time; 0.1% to 0.15% belongs to the top ten. This clonotype was obtained from a young man in good health. Sequenced sample: naive CD4+ T cells sorted from blood. This sample's subset: CD45RA+ positively selected. The rearrangement uses TRBV28 and TRBJ2-2; D is perhaps TRBD1 (5 bases). CDR3 residues: CASNLPDSPNTGELFF. The CDR3 region has the DNA TGTGCCAGCAATCTTCCCGACAGCCCGAACACCGGGGAGCTGTTTTTT.